This TCR beta chain is from a study of blood T cells in healthy people across ages. This clonotype was seen more than once but under ten times. Its antigen is not known. Using a J-beta primer mix together with a sample-barcoded 5' primer, a second PCR was run for roughly 6 to 11 cycles. All cDNA molecules were each tagged by a template-switch adaptor with 12 random nucleotides. Every sample returned 2.5 million or more CDR3-containing paired-end reads. TCRdb used MiXCR to reprocess the 5' RACE reads, holding one entry per CDR3 protein. The data contain some 1.6 million distinct CDR3 sequences, about 35% of them singletons. The length of the CDR3 is 17 residues. V dropped 1 base and J dropped 5; count of bases not matched to a gene: 8. Germline V lookup: CDR1 KGHSH, CDR2 LQKENI. Study results and limitations: In older individuals, TCR beta diversity per million T cells was lower, falling roughly linearly with age. Calculation of diversity from one million T cells yielded estimates considered to be underestimates.

The source of this sequence is a woman in her 30s in good health. The chain joins TRBV18 to TRBJ2-3; 11 nucleotides align to TRBD2. The sequencing sample was made of blood. The CDR3 coding sequence is TGTGCCAGCTCACCACACATACTAGCGGGAGACGGAGATACGCAGTATTTT. It encodes CASSPHILAGDGDTQYF.